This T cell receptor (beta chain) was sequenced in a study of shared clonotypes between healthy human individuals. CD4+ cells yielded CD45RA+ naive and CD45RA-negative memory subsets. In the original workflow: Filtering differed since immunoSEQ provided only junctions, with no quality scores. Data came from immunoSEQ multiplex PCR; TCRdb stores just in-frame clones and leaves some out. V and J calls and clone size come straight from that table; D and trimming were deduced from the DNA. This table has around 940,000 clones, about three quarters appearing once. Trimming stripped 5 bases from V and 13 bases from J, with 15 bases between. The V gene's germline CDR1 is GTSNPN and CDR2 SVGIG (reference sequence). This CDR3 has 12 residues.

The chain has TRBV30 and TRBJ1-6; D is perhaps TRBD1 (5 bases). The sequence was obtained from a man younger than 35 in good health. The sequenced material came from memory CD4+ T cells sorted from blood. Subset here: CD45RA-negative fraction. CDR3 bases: TGTGCCTGGGGGGGGACTTCTCCTCCCCTCCACTTT. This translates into CAWGGTSPPLHF.